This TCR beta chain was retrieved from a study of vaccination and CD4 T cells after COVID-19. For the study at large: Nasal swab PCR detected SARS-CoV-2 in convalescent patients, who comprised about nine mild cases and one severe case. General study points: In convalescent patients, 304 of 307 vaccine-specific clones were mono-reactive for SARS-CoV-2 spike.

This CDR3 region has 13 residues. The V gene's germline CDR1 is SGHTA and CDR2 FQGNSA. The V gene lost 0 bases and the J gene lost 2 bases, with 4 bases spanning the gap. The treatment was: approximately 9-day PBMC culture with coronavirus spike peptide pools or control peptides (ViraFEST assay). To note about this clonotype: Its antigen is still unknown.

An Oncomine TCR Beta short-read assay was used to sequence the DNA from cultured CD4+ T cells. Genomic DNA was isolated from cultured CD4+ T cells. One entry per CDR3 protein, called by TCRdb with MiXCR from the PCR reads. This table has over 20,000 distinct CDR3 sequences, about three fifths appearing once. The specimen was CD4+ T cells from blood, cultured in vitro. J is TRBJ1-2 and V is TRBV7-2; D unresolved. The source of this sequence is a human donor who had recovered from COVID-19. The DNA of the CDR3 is TGTGCCAGCAGCTTAGCAGGGAACTATGGCTACACCTTC. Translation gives CASSLAGNYGYTF.